The 2 T cell receptor beta chains given below trace back to one sample, sequenced in a study of vaccination effects on CD4 cells after COVID-19. Assay: immunoSEQ multiplex PCR; the TCRdb copy retains only in-frame clones and omits some. This sample yields about 20,000 clones, of which approximately 79% are seen a single time; about 9.7% belongs to the top ten. Their antigen targets remain unknown. Expansion of antigen-specific CD4+ T cells with viral peptide pools was carried out by the ViraFEST assay before sequencing. Having been cultured for 10 days, the cells underwent CD4+ T cell isolation. Nucleocapsid antibody tests were negative, and the vaccine recipients had no prior SARS-CoV-2 infection. The sequenced sample was CD4+ T cells from PBMCs cultured with HCoV-NL63 spike peptides, obtained before COVID-19 vaccination. Source of these receptors: a human donor who received a COVID-19 vaccine.

The genes are TRBV6-5 and TRBJ2-7; tentative D call: TRBD2 (7 bases). This CDR3 contains 14 residues. V dropped 2 bases and J dropped 4 bases, with 12 bases sitting between them. CDR1 and CDR2 from the germline V gene are MNHEY and SVGAGI. CDR3 region: CASSYGGAVYEQYF. As DNA, the CDR3 is TGTGCCAGCAGTTACGGGGGGGCAGTTTACGAGCAGTACTTC.

The chain links TRBV7-2 to TRBJ2-5; 7 bases are a match to TRBD1. The CDR3 sequence is 14 residues long. CDR1 SGHTA and CDR2 FQGNSA come from the germline V gene. Trimming took 5 bases from V and 1 from J; bases not matched to a gene: 4. CDR3 nucleotide sequence: TGTGCCAGCAGCCCCCGGACAGGCCAAGAGACCCAGTACTTC. Translation: CASSPRTGQETQYF.